This TCR beta chain was captured by sequencing in a study of blood T cell repertoires in COVID-19. On the study more broadly: T cells, B-cell-depleted T cells, or PBMCs provided the cDNA or gDNA that served as material.

Authors' data handling: Amplification from reference gene primers served as the basis for estimated nucleated cell counts. Method: immunoSEQ multiplex PCR; TCRdb's copy keeps in-frame clones and lacks some. V and J calls plus clone size are reproduced from that table; the DNA served to infer D and trimming. Of roughly 40,000 clones listed, 80% to 90% are singletons. The clonotype was recovered from a middle-aged woman with acute or convalescent COVID-19. The source material was peripheral blood.

CDR3 loop: CAKGGADTQYF. DNA for the CDR3: TGTGCCAAAGGGGGGGCAGATACGCAGTATTTT. The rearrangement links TRBV10-3 to TRBJ2-3; weak D call: TRBD2 (7 bases). The CDR3 is made up of 11 amino acids. Germline V CDR1 and CDR2: ENHRY, SYGVKD. Deletions cut 10 bases from V and 4 bases from J, with 9 bases between.